The sample holds one count of the clone carrying this TCR beta chain. The data belong to a study of T cell changes during pregnancy in multiple sclerosis. Germline CDR1 and CDR2: SQVTM and ANQGSEA. This CDR3 is built from 16 residues. Trimming cost V 5 bases and J 5 bases, with 24 bases left between them. Sequenced by immunoSEQ multiplex PCR; TCRdb stores in-frame clones only, minus some. The sample records 45,000 to 65,000 clones, roughly 90% being singletons. This rearrangement joins TRBV29-1 to TRBJ2-5; D might be TRBD1 (6 bases). Sequencing was performed on CD4+ T cells from peripheral blood mononuclear cells, taken after pregnancy. The sequence derives from a female donor with multiple sclerosis, enrolled in a pregnancy study. This CDR3 reads CSVQSLPRGTKETQYF. The CDR3 DNA reads TGCAGCGTTCAGTCCCTCCCCAGGGGAACAAAGGAGACCCAGTACTTC.